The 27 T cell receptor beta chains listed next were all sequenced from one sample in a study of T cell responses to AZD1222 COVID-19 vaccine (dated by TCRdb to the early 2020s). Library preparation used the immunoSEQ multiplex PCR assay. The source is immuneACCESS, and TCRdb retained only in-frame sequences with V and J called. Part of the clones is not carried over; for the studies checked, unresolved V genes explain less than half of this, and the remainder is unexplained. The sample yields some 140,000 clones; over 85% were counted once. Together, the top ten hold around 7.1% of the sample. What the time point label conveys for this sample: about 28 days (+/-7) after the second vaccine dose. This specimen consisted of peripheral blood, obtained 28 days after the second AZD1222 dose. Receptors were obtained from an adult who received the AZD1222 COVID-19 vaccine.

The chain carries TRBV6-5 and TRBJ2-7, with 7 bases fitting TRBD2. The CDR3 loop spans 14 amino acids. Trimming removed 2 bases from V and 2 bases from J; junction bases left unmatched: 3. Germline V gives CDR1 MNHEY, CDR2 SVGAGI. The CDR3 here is CASSYTRGTYEQYF. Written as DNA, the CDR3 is TGTGCCAGCAGTTACACGCGGGGGACCTACGAGCAGTACTTC.

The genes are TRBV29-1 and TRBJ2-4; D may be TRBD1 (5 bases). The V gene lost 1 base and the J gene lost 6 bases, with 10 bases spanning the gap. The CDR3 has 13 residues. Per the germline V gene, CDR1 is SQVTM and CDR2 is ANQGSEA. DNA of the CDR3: TGCAGCGTTGAAGCGGGTAGGGGAAACATTCAGTACTTC. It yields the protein CSVEAGRGNIQYF.

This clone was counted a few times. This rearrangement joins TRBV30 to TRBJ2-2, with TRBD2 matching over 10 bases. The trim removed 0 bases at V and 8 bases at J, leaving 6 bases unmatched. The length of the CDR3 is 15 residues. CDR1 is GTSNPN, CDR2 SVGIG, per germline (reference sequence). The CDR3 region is CAWSVAGGPVGELFF. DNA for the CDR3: TGTGCCTGGAGTGTAGCGGGGGGGCCCGTTGGGGAGCTGTTTTTT.

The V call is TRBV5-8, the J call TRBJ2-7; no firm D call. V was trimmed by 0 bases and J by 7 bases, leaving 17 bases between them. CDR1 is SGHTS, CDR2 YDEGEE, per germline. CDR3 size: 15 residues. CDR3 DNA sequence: TGTGCCAGCAGCTTGGGGTCGTGGGCCCTCTTGGAGCAGTACTTC. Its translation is CASSLGSWALLEQYF.

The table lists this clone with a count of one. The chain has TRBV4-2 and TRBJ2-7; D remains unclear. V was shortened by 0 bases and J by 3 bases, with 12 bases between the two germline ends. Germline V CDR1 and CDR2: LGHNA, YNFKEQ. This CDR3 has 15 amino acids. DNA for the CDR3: TGTGCCAGCAGCCAAGATCGAAGTTTGGGCTACGAGCAGTACTTC. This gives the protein CASSQDRSLGYEQYF.

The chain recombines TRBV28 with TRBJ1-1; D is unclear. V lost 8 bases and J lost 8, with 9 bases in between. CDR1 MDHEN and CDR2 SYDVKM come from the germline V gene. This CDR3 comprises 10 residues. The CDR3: CASVALEAFF. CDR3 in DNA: TGTGCCAGCGTAGCCCTCGAAGCTTTCTTT.

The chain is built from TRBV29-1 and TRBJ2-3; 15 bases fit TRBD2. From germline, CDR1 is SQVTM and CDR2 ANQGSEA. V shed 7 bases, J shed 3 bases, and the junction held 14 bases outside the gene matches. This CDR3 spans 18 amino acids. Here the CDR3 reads CSGSRGLAGGIGTDTQYF. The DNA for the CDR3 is TGCAGCGGGAGCAGGGGACTAGCGGGGGGTATCGGGACAGATACGCAGTATTTT.

CDR3: CASSLAGPPTPDTQYF. Written as DNA, the CDR3 is TGCGCCAGCAGCTTGGCCGGGCCCCCTACGCCTGATACGCAGTATTTT. The genes are TRBV5-1 and TRBJ2-3; no definite D call. This CDR3 has 16 residues. Trimming left V 0 bases short and J 6 bases short, with 17 bases between. Germline CDR1 is SGHRS and CDR2 is YFSETQ.

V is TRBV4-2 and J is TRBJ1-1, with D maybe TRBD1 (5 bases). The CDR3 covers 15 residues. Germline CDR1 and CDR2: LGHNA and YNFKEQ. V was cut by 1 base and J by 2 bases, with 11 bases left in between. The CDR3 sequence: CASSQVQGGNTEAFF. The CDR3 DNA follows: TGTGCCAGCAGCCAAGTTCAGGGTGGAAACACTGAAGCTTTCTTT.

The CDR3 loop is CASSPSGGYGNEQFF. The CDR3 DNA sequence: TGTGCCAGCAGCCCCAGCGGGGGTTACGGCAATGAGCAGTTCTTC. The gene calls are TRBV3-1 (or the pseudogene TRBV3-2) and TRBJ2-1; the match to TRBD2 covers 8 bases. The CDR3 spans 15 residues. Germline values: CDR1 LGHDT, CDR2 YNNKEL (reference sequence). J lost 6 bases, V lost 4 bases, and 8 bases had no gene match.

The DNA for the CDR3 is TGTGCCAGCAGCTTGACAACAGATCTAAGAACAGTGTACTTC. Protein product: CASSLTTDLRTVYF. The chain uses TRBV5-5 and TRBJ2-7; D is uncertain. Germline V lookup: CDR1 SGHKS, CDR2 YYEKEE (reference sequence). This CDR3 region has 14 residues. V shed 1 base and J shed 12 bases, with 20 bases lying between them.

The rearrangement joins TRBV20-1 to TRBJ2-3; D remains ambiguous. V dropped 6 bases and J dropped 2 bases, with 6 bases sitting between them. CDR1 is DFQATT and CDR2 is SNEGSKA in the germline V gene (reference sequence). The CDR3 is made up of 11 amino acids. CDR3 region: CSAVITDTQYF. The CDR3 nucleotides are TGCAGTGCCGTAATCACAGATACGCAGTATTTT.

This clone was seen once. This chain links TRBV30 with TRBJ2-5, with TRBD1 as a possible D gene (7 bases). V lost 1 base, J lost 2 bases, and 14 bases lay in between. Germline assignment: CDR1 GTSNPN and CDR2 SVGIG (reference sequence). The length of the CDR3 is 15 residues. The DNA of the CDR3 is TGTGCCTGGAGTGGGACCTCAGGGGGGCAAGAGACCCAGTACTTC. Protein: CAWSGTSGGQETQYF.

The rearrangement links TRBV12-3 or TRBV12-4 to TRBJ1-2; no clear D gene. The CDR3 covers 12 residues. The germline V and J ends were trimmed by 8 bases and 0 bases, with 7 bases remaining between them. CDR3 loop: CASWGANYGYTF. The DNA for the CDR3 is TGTGCCAGCTGGGGAGCTAACTATGGCTACACCTTC.

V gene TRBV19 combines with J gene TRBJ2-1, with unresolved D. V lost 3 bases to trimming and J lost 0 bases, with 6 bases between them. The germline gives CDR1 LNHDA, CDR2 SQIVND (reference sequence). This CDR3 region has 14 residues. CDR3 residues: CASSMWDSYNEQFF. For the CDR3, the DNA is TGTGCCAGTAGTATGTGGGACTCCTACAATGAGCAGTTCTTC.

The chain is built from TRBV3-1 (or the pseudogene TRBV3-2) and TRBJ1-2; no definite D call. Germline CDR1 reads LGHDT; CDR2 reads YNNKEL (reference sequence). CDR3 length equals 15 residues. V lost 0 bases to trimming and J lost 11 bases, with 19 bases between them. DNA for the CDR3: TGTGCCAGCAGCCAAGAGATTGGGATCCTCTTTTCGTACACCTTC. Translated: CASSQEIGILFSYTF.

CDR3 in DNA: TGTGCCTGGAGTATGGAGGGGCGATCACCCCTCCACTTT. This codes for CAWSMEGRSPLHF. The gene calls are TRBV30 and TRBJ1-6; D might be TRBD1 (5 bases). CDR3 size: 13 residues. V lost 2 bases to trimming and J lost 10 bases, with 12 bases between them. Germline assignment: CDR1 GTSNPN and CDR2 SVGIG (reference sequence).

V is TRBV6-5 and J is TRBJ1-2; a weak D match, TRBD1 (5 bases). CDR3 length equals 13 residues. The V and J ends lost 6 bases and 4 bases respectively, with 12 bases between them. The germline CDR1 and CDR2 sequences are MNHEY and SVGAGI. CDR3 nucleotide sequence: TGTGCCAGCAGCTCAACAGGAAGCTATGGCTACACCTTC. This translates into CASSSTGSYGYTF.

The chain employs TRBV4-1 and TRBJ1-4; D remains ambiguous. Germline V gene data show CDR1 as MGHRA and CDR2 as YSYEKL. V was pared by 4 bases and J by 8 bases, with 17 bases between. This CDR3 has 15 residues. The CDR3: CASSREFGNLEKLFF. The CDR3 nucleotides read TGCGCCAGCAGCCGGGAGTTCGGCAATCTGGAAAAACTGTTTTTT.

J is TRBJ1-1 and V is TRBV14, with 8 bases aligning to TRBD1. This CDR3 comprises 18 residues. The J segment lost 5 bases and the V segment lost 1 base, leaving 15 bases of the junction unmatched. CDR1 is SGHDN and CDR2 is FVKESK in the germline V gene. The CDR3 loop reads CASSQGAPGGIEGTEAFF. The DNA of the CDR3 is TGTGCCAGCAGCCAAGGAGCCCCAGGGGGCATAGAGGGGACTGAAGCTTTCTTT.

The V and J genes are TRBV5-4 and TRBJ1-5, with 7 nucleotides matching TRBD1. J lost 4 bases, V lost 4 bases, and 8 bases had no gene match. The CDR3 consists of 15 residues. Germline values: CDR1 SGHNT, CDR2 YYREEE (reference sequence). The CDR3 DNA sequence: TGTGCCAGCAGCACCGGGACAGCCCAGAATCAGCCCCAGCATTTT. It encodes CASSTGTAQNQPQHF. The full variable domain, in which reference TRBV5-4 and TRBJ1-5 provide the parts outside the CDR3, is ETGVTQSPTHLIKTRGQQVTLRCSSQSGHNTVSWYQQALGQGPQFIFQYYREEENGRGNFPPRFSGLQFPNYSSELNVNALELDDSALYLCASSTGTAQNQPQHFGDGTRLSIL.

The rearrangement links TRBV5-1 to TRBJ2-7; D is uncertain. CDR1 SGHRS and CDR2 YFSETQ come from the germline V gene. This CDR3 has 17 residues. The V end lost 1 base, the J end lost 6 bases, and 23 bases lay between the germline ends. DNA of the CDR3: TGCGCCAGCAGCTTGATTTCCGTCGGAGAATCTCAGCGCGAGCAGTACTTC. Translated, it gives CASSLISVGESQREQYF.

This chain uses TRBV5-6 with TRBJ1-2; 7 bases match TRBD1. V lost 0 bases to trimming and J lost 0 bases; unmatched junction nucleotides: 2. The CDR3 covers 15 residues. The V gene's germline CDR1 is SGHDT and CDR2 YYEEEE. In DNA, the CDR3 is TGTGCCAGCAGCTTGGGTGGACAGGCTAACTATGGCTACACCTTC. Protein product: CASSLGGQANYGYTF.

The CDR3 nucleotides are TGTGCCATCAGCCCATCGGGAGAGACCCAGTACTTC. It is translated as CAISPSGETQYF. V and J are TRBV10-3 and TRBJ2-5; D call uncertain. Trimming took off 6 bases at V and 4 bases at J, with 9 bases between the two ends. The CDR3 is 12 amino acids. CDR1 ENHRY and CDR2 SYGVKD come from the germline V gene.

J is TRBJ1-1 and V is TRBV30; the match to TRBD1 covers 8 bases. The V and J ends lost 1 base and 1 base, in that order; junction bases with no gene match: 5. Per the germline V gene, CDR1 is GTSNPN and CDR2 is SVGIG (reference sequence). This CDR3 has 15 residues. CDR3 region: CAWSGTTGANTEAFF. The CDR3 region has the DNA TGTGCCTGGAGTGGGACGACAGGGGCGAACACTGAAGCTTTCTTT.

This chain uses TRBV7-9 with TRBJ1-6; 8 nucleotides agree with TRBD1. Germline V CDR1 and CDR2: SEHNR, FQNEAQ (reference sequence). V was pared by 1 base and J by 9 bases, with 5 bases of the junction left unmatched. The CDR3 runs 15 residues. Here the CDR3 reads CASSLDTGGGSPLHF. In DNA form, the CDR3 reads TGTGCCAGCAGCTTAGATACAGGGGGAGGTTCACCCCTCCACTTT.

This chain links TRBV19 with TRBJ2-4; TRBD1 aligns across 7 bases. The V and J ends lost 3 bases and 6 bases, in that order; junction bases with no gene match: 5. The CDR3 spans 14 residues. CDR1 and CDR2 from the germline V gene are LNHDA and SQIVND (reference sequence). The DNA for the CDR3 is TGTGCCAGTAGTATTTTGGCAGGGGGAAACATTCAGTACTTC. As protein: CASSILAGGNIQYF.